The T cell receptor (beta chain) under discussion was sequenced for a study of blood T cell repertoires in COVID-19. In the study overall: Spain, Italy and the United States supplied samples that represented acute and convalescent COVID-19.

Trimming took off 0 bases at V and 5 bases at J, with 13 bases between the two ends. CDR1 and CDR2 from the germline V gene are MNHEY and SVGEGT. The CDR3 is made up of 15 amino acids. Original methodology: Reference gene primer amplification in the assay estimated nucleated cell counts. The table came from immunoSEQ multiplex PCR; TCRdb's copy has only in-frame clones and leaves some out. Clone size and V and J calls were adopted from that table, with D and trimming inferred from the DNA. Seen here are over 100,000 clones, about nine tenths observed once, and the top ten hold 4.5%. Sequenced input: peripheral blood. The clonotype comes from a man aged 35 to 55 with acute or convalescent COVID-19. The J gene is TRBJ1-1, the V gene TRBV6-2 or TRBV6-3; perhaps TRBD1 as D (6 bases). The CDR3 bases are TGTGCCAGCAGTTACTCGAGGCTGCAGGGGACTGAAGCTTTCTTT. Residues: CASSYSRLQGTEAFF.